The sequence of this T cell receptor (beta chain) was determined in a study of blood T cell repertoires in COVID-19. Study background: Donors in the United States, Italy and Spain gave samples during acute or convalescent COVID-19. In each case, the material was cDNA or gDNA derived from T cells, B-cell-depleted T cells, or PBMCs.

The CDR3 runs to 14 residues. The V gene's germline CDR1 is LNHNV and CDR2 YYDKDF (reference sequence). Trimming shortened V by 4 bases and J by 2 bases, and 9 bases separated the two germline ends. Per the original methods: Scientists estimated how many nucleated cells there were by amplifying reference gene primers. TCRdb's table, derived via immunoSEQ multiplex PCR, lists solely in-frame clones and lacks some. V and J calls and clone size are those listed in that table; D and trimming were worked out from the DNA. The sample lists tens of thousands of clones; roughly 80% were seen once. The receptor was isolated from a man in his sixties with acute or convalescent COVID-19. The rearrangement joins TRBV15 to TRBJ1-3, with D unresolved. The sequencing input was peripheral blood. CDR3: CATSTQLTGNTIYF. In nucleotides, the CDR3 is TGTGCCACCAGCACCCAACTAACTGGAAACACCATATATTTT.